This T cell receptor beta chain was profiled in a study of T cell repertoires in cytomegalovirus infection. Study in general: Public TCR beta signature analysis indicated the presence of both CMV infection and matching HLA type. Overall study findings and caveats: Based on cumulative public TCR beta family frequency, carriers of CMV plus the relevant HLA were identified. Within the response measured ex vivo, HLA-C-restricted CMV-specific TCR beta clonotypes were dominant.

The CDR3 covers 16 residues. V was cut by 5 bases and J by 15 bases, with 30 bases left in between. Germline-derived CDR1 and CDR2 are LNHDA and SQIVND (reference sequence). This clonotype appeared a few times. Antigen unknown. MiXCR, run by TCRdb on the reads, gives a single entry per CDR3 protein. The sample has about 490,000 distinct CDR3 sequences; around a quarter are singletons. The chain has TRBV19 and TRBJ2-3; D perhaps matches TRBD2 (5 bases). Sample: PBMCs. The receptor was derived from a human donor in good health (CMV status not recorded). Some clones in this sample may be carry-over from other donors' samples. The chain's CDR3 is CASSSRIKPLADAFYF. The CDR3 coding sequence is TGTGCCAGTAGTTCCCGAATCAAACCTCTAGCAGACGCGTTTTATTTT.